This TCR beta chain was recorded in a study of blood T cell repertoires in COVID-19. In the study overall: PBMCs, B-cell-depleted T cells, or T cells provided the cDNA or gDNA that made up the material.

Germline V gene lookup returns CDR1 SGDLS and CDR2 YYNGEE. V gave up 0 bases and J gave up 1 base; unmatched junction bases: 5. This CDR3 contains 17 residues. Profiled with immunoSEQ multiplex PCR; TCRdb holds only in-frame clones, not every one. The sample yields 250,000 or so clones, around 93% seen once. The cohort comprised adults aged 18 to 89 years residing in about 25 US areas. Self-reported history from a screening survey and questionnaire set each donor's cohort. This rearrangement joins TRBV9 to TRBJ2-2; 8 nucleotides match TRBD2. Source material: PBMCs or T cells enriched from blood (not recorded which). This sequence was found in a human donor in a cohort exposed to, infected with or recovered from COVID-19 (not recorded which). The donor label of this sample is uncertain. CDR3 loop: CASSVDELAGNTGELFF. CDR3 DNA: TGTGCCAGCAGCGTAGACGAGCTAGCGGGGAACACCGGGGAGCTGTTTTTT.